The subject of this entry is one T cell receptor beta chain. This entry is derived from a study of blood T cell repertoires in COVID-19. Across the whole study: Sites across the United States, Italy and Spain contributed samples from acute and convalescent COVID-19.

The CDR3 loop spans 16 amino acids. The germline gives CDR1 SEHNR, CDR2 FQNEAQ (reference sequence). Trimming left V 1 base short and J 2 bases short, with 12 bases between. Study processing details: Reference gene primer amplification gave estimated nucleated cell counts. Assay: immunoSEQ multiplex PCR; the TCRdb copy retains only in-frame clones and omits some. D and trimming were read from the DNA, whereas the V and J calls and clone size are those reported in that table. The sample consists of 200,000 to 250,000 clones, approximately 87% of them appearing once. The study drew participants aged about 18 to 89 years from 20 to 30 US areas. Cohorts were assigned according to the clinical history that participants reported.

This rearrangement joins TRBV7-9 to TRBJ1-5; TRBD1 might be the D (6 bases). Sequenced: PBMCs or T cells enriched from blood (not recorded which). This TCR was recovered from a woman in her fifties or sixties in a cohort exposed to, infected with or recovered from COVID-19 (not recorded which). The CDR3 nucleotides are TGTGCCAGCAGCTTAGGGAGAGGGGGGGGCAATCAGCCCCAGCATTTT. Residues: CASSLGRGGGNQPQHF.